This record covers a single T cell receptor (beta chain). Its antigen is not identified. In germline, CDR1 is MNHEY, CDR2 SVGAGI. This CDR3 contains 15 residues. Trimming took off 0 bases at V and 6 bases at J, with 12 bases between the two ends. This sample is drawn from a study of vaccination and CD4 T cells after COVID-19. Overall study context: Recovered-phase convalescent patients showed SARS-CoV-2 positivity by nasal swab PCR; under 10 were mild, one severe. Recovered patients in the cohort numbered six men and four women, two of them Hispanic. Every participant was given two doses of BNT162b2 or mRNA-1273 vaccine.

Study results and limitations: The median count of SARS-CoV-2-reactive clonotypes rose from approximately 21 to 40, not significantly.

TCRdb re-derived calls from the PCR reads in MiXCR, one entry per CDR3 protein. The table lists around 20,000 distinct CDR3 sequences, roughly two thirds of them singletons. Sequencing used CD4+ T cells from blood, obtained after SARS-CoV-2 vaccination. The clonotype was recovered from a human donor who had recovered from COVID-19. J is TRBJ1-5 and V is TRBV6-5, with D hard to call. The DNA for the CDR3 is TGTGCCAGCAGTTACTCTCGAGTCTCGGGTCAGCCCCAGCATTTT. It translates to CASSYSRVSGQPQHF.